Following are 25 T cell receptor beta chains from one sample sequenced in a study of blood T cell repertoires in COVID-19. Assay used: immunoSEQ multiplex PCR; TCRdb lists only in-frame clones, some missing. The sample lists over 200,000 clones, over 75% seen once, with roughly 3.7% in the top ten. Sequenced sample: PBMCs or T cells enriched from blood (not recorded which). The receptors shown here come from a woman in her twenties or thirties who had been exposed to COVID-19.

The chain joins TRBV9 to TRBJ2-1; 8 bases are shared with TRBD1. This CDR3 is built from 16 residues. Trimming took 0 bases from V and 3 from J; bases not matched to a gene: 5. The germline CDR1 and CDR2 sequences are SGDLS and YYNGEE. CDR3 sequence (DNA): TGTGCCAGCAGCGTAGAAACCGGGACAGGCTACAATGAGCAGTTCTTC. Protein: CASSVETGTGYNEQFF.

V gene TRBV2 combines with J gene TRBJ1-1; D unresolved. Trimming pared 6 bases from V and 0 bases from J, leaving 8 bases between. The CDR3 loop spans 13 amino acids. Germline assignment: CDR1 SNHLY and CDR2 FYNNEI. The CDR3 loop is CASSADMNTEAFF. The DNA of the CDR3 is TGTGCCAGCAGCGCCGACATGAACACTGAAGCTTTCTTT.

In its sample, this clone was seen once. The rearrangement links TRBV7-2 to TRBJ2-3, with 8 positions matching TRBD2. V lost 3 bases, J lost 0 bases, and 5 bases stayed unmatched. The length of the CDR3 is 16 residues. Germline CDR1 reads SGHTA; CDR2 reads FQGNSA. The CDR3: CASSFWTSRSTDTQYF. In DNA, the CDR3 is TGTGCCAGCAGCTTCTGGACTAGCAGAAGCACAGATACGCAGTATTTT.

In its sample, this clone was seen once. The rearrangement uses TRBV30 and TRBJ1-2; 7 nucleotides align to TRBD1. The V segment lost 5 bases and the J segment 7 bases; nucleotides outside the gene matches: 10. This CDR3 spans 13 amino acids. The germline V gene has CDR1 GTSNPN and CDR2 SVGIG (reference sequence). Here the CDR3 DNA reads TGTGCCTGGTCTCGACAGGGTCTGGGTGGCTACACCTTC. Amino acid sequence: CAWSRQGLGGYTF.

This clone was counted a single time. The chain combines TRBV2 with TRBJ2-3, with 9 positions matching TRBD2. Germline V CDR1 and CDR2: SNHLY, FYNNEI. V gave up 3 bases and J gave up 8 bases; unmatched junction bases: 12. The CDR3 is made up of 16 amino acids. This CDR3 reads CASSESAGGPLGTQYF. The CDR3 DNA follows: TGTGCCAGCAGTGAGTCCGCGGGAGGGCCCCTGGGTACGCAGTATTTT.

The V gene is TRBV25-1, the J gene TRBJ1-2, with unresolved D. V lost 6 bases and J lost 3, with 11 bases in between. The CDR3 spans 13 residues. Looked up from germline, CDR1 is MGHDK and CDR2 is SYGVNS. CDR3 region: CASRYGSDYGYTF. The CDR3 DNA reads TGTGCCAGCAGGTACGGGAGTGACTATGGCTACACCTTC.

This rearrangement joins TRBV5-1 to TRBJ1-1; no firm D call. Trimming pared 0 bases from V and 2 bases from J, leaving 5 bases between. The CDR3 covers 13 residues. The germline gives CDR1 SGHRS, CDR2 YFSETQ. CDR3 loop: CASSLDTNTEAFF. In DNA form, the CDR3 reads TGCGCCAGCAGCTTGGACACAAACACTGAAGCTTTCTTT.

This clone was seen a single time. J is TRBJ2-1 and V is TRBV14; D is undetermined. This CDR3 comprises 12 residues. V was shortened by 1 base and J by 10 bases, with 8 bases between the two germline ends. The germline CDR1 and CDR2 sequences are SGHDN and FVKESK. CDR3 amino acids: CASSQVGREQFF. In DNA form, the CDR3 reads TGTGCCAGCAGCCAAGTGGGCAGAGAGCAGTTCTTC.

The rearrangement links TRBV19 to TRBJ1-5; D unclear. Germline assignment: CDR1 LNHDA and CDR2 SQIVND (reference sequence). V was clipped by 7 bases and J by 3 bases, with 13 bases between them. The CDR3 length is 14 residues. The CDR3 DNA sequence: TGTGCCAGTACTCCGTGGCAGGACAATCAGCCCCAGCATTTT. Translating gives CASTPWQDNQPQHF.

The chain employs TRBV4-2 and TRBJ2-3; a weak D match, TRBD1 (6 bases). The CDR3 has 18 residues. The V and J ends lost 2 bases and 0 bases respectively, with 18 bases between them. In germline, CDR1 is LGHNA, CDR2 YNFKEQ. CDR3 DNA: TGTGCCAGCAGCCAACTAAGACTCAGGGACACTAGCACAGATACGCAGTATTTT. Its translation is CASSQLRLRDTSTDTQYF.

This CDR3 reads CASRRGQHEKLFF. CDR3 in DNA: TGTGCCAGCAGGAGGGGGCAACATGAAAAACTGTTTTTT. V and J are TRBV3-1 (or the pseudogene TRBV3-2) and TRBJ1-4, with 7 bases aligning to TRBD1. Looked up from germline, CDR1 is LGHDT and CDR2 is YNNKEL (reference sequence). With 6 bases clipped from V and 6 bases from J, the junction kept 4 bases outside the gene matches. CDR3 length equals 13 residues.

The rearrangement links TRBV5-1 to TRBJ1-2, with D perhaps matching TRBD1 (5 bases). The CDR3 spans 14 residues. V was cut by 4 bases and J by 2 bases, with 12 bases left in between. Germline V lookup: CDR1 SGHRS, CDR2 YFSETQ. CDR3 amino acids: CASSGGGWNYGYTF. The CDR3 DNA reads TGCGCCAGCAGCGGCGGGGGGTGGAACTATGGCTACACCTTC.

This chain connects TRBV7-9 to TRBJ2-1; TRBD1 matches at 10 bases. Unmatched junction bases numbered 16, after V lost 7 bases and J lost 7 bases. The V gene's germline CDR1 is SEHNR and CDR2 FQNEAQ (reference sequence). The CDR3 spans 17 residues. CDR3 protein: CASTTPPGTGVANEQFF. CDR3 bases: TGTGCCAGCACCACCCCCCCCGGGACAGGGGTTGCAAATGAGCAGTTCTTC.

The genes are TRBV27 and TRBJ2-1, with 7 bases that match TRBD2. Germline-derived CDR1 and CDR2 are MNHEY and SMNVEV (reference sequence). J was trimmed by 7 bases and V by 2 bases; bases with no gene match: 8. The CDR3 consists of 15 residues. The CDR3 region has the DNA TGTGCCAGCAGTTTAAAAGGCGGGAGCGGGAATGAGCAGTTCTTC. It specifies CASSLKGGSGNEQFF.

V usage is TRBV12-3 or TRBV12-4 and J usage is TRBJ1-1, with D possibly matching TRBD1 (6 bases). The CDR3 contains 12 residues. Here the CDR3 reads CASDSLNTEAFF. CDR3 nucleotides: TGTGCATCGGACAGTTTGAACACTGAAGCTTTCTTT.

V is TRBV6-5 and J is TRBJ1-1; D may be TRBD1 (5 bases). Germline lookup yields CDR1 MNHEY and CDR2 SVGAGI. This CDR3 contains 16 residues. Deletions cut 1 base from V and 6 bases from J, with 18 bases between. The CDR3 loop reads CASSYFGGGGNSEAFF. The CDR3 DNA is TGTGCCAGCAGTTACTTCGGCGGGGGGGGGAATTCTGAAGCTTTCTTT.

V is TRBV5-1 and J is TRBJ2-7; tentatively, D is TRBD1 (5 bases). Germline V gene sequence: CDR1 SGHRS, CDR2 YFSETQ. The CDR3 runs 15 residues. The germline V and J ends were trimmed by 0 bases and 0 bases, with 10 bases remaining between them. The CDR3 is CASSLAPGNSYEQYF. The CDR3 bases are TGCGCCAGCAGCTTGGCCCCAGGGAACTCCTACGAGCAGTACTTC. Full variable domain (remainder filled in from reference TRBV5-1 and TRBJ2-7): KAGVTQTPRYLIKTRGQQVTLSCSPISGHRSVSWYQQTPGQGLQFLFEYFSETQRNKGNFPGRFSGRQFSNSRSEMNVSTLELGDSALYLCASSLAPGNSYEQYFGPGTRLTVT.

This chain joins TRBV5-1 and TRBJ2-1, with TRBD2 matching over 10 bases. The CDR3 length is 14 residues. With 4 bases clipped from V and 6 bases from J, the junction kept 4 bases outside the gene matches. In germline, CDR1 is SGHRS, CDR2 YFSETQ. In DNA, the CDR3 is TGCGCCAGCAGCCTAGCGGGAGCATTCAATGAGCAGTTCTTC. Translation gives CASSLAGAFNEQFF.

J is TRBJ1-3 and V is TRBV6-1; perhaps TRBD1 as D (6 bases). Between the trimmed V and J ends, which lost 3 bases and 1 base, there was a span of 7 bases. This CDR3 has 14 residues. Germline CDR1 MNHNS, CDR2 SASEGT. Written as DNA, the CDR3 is TGTGCCAGCAGTGAGAGGGGGTCTGGAAACACCATATATTTT. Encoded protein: CASSERGSGNTIYF.

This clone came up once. As DNA, the CDR3 is TGCAGCGCCTCCTATGCCCAGGGGGCATCGGGCAATCAGCCCCAGCATTTT. Amino acid sequence: CSASYAQGASGNQPQHF. The chain links TRBV29-1 to TRBJ1-5; 8 bases are a match to TRBD1. The CDR3 consists of 17 residues. After removal of 7 bases from V and 2 bases from J, the junction contained 16 bases not matched to a gene. Germline lookup yields CDR1 SQVTM and CDR2 ANQGSEA.

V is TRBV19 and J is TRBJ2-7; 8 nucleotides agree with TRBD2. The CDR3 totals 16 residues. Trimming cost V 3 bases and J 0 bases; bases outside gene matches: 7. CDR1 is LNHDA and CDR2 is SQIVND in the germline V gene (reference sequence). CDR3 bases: TGTGCCAGTAGTATGTTCGGCCTAGCGGGCTCCTACGAGCAGTACTTC. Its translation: CASSMFGLAGSYEQYF.

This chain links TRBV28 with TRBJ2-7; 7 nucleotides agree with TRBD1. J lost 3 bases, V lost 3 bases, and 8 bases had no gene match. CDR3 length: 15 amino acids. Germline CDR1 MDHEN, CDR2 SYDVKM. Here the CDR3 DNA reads TGTGCCAGCAGTTTCACAGGGGTTTCATTCTACGAGCAGTACTTC. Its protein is CASSFTGVSFYEQYF.

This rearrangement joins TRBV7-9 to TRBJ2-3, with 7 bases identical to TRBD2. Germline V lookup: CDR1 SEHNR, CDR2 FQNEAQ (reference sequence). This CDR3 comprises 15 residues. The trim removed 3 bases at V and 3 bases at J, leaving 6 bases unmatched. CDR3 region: CASSLAGGRTDTQYF. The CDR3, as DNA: TGTGCCAGCAGCTTGGCCGGCGGGAGAACAGATACGCAGTATTTT.

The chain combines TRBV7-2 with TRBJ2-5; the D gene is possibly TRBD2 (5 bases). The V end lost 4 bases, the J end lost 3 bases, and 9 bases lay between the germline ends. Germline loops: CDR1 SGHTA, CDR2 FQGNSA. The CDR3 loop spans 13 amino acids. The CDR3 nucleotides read TGTGCCAGCAGCTGGAGCGGCGAAGAGACCCAGTACTTC. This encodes CASSWSGEETQYF.

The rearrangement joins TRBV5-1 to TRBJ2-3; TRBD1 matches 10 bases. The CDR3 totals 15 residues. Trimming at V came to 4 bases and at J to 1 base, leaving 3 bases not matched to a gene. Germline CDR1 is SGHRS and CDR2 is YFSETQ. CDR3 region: CASSPGTGGTDTQYF. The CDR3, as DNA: TGCGCCAGCAGCCCGGGGACAGGGGGCACAGATACGCAGTATTTT.